This T cell receptor beta chain was identified during a study of cytomegalovirus exposure and HLA in healthy donors. Findings and caveats of the study: As a later analysis showed, a missense DCLRE1C variant was linked to trimming of TCR beta V- and J-genes. What TCR beta sequences reportedly achieved was accurate prediction of HLA-A and HLA-B alleles in most subjects. After further analysis at a later stage, 17,000 or so TCR beta sequences were associated with HLA alleles at 0.05 false discovery rate. It was likely that a cluster of highly shared sequence variants was a sequencing artifact.

CDR1 is SGDLS and CDR2 is YYNGEE in the germline V gene. The CDR3 has 16 amino acids. With 0 bases clipped from V and 1 base from J, the junction kept 1 base outside the gene matches. Worth noting for this clone: Its antigen remains unidentified.

Researchers ran the PCR with 60 Vbeta and 13 Jbeta primers. Using immunoSEQ multiplex PCR, the repertoire was profiled, and TCRdb retains in-frame clones only, with some absent. Among around 150,000 clones listed, nearly 80% were seen once. Sequencing was performed on PBMCs. The J gene is TRBJ2-2, the V gene TRBV9; the match to TRBD1 covers 9 bases. The clonotype originates from a woman aged 30 to 39 in good health and CMV-seronegative. The CDR3 sequence: CASSVEGQGNTGELFF. The CDR3 DNA reads as TGTGCCAGCAGCGTAGAGGGACAGGGGAACACCGGGGAGCTGTTTTTT.